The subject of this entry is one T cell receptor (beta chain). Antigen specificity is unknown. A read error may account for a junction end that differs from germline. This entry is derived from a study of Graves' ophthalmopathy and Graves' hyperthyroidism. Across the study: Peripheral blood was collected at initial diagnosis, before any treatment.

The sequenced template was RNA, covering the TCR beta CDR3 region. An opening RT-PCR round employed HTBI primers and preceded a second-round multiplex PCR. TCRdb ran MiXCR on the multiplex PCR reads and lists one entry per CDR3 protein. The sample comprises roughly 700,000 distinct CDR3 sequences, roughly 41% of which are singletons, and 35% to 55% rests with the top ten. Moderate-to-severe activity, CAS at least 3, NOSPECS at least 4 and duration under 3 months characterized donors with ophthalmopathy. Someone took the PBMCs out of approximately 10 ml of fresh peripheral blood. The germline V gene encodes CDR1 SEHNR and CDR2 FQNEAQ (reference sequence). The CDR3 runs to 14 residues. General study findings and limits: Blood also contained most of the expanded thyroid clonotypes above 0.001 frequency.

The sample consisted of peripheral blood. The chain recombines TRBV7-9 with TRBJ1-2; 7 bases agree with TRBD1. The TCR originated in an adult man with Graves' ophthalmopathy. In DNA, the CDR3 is TGCGCCAGCAGCCATGAAGGGACAGCCTATGGCTACACCTTC. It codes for CASSHEGTAYGYTF. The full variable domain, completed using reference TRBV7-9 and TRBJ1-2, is DTGVSQNPRHKITKRGQNVTFRCDPISEHNRLYWYRQTLGQGPEFLTYFQNEAQLEKSRLLSDRFSAERPKGSFSTLEIQRTEQGDSAMYLCASSHEGTAYGYTFGSGTRLTVV.